What follows are 16 T cell receptor beta chains derived from one specimen sequenced in a study of shared clonotypes between healthy human individuals. The method was immunoSEQ multiplex PCR; TCRdb's version includes in-frame clones alone and lacks a portion of them. The repertoire consists of some 690,000 clones, with roughly 87% occurring once and the leading ten covering roughly 36%. The material sequenced was memory CD8+ T cells from PBMCs. Subset specified: CD45RO+ cells pooled with CCR7-negative TemRA cells. The receptor source for this set is a man between 18 and 29 years old in good health. Some clones in this sample may be carry-over from other donors' samples.

CDR3 sequence reads: CASSIGLPPNTGELFF. The DNA for the CDR3 is TGTGCCAGCAGCATCGGACTACCTCCGAACACCGGGGAGCTGTTTTTT. The rearrangement joins TRBV7-2 to TRBJ2-2; TRBD2 might be the D (6 bases). This CDR3 contains 16 residues. Trimming took 5 bases from V and 0 from J, leaving 13 bases between them. CDR1 is SGHTA and CDR2 is FQGNSA in the germline V gene.

This chain joins TRBV7-9 and TRBJ2-7; 10 nucleotides agree with TRBD1. The germline gives CDR1 SEHNR, CDR2 FQNEAQ (reference sequence). Losses at the gene ends were 2 bases for V and 5 bases for J; bases not matched to a gene: 3. This CDR3 is 14 amino acids long. CDR3 amino acids: CASSLWDRGHEQYF. DNA of the CDR3: TGTGCCAGCAGCTTATGGGACAGGGGACACGAGCAGTACTTC.

The chain carries TRBV10-1 and TRBJ2-1; maybe TRBD2 (5 bases). The germline V gene has CDR1 WNHNN and CDR2 SYGVQD (reference sequence). With 2 bases removed from V and 3 bases from J, the gap between germline ends came to 5 bases. CDR3 size: 13 residues. CDR3 nucleotide sequence: TGCGCCAGCAGTGAGCGGGACTACAATGAGCAGTTCTTC. Its translation is CASSERDYNEQFF.

The chain carries TRBV10-2 and TRBJ2-3; tentatively, D is TRBD1 (6 bases). Germline V gene sequence: CDR1 WSHSY, CDR2 SAAADI. The CDR3 has 16 residues. Trimming stripped 2 bases from V and 2 bases from J, with 14 bases between. For the CDR3, the DNA is TGCGCCAGCAGTGAGCTCCGGGACATCAACACAGATACGCAGTATTTT. Its protein product is CASSELRDINTDTQYF.

This chain connects TRBV4-3 to TRBJ2-3, with D maybe TRBD2 (6 bases). The CDR3 spans 14 residues. Trimming took 4 bases from V and 5 from J, leaving 13 bases between them. Per germline, CDR1 LGHNA and CDR2 YSLEER. The CDR3 here is CASSPYGGGDTQYF. Written as DNA, the CDR3 is TGCGCCAGCAGCCCGTACGGGGGTGGAGATACGCAGTATTTT.

This clone was seen a handful of times. V is TRBV2 and J is TRBJ1-1; D is ambiguous. CDR3 size: 14 residues. Trimming removed 5 bases at V and 1 base at J, with 11 bases between. CDR1 SNHLY and CDR2 FYNNEI come from the germline V gene. This CDR3 is CASSLPPENTEAFF. The CDR3 DNA is TGTGCCAGCAGTCTTCCTCCGGAGAACACTGAAGCTTTCTTT.

The chain has TRBV27 and TRBJ2-7, with 7 bases identical to TRBD1. Germline loops: CDR1 MNHEY, CDR2 SMNVEV (reference sequence). The CDR3 totals 13 residues. Trimming took 2 bases from V and 6 from J; bases not matched to a gene: 4. CDR3 protein: CASSLTGVGEQYF. Written as DNA, the CDR3 is TGTGCCAGCAGTTTAACAGGGGTAGGCGAGCAGTACTTC.

This clone was counted a single time. The chain has TRBV9 and TRBJ2-7, with 7 bases matching TRBD1. V trimming: 3 bases; J trimming: 2 bases; junction bases outside the gene matches: 5. The CDR3 is made up of 14 amino acids. Germline CDR1 reads SGDLS; CDR2 reads YYNGEE. The CDR3 nucleotides read TGTGCCAGCAGCGGGGGGACAGCACCCTACGAGCAGTACTTC. It translates to CASSGGTAPYEQYF.

The chain couples TRBV29-1 to TRBJ2-5, with D uncertain. The CDR3 length is 15 residues. Trimming took 6 bases from V and 6 from J, leaving 23 bases between them. Looked up from germline, CDR1 is SQVTM and CDR2 is ANQGSEA. CDR3 sequence (DNA): TGCAGCGTCCGGCGGCCAGGTCATGTGGGGAAGACCCAGTACTTC. The encoded protein is CSVRRPGHVGKTQYF.

The chain links TRBV28 to TRBJ1-1, with D perhaps TRBD1 (5 bases). Per germline, CDR1 MDHEN and CDR2 SYDVKM. The CDR3 contains 14 residues. The V end lost 5 bases, the J end lost 0 bases, and 10 bases lay between the germline ends. CDR3 sequence: CASSPQALNTEAFF. The CDR3 DNA is TGTGCCAGCAGTCCACAGGCCCTGAACACTGAAGCTTTCTTT.

Note on this clone: This same CDR3 is encoded by further DNA sequences in the sample. The chain joins TRBV28 to TRBJ1-4; unclear D gene. The CDR3 covers 14 residues. Germline lookup yields CDR1 MDHEN and CDR2 SYDVKM. Trimming took off 1 base at V and 8 bases at J, with 11 bases between the two ends. CDR3 in amino acids: CASSLLRGREKLFF. The CDR3 DNA is TGTGCCAGCAGTTTATTAAGAGGGAGAGAAAAACTGTTTTTT.

The chain employs TRBV4-1 and TRBJ1-5, with TRBD1 as a possible D gene (6 bases). Trimming took 1 base from V and 6 from J, leaving 19 bases between them. Germline V lookup: CDR1 MGHRA, CDR2 YSYEKL. The CDR3 is 17 amino acids. Here the CDR3 DNA reads TGCGCCAGCAGCCAAGGGACAGACAGGTTGGCGGGTCAGCCCCAGCATTTT. As protein: CASSQGTDRLAGQPQHF.

This chain joins TRBV6-5 and TRBJ1-4; no firm D call. V dropped 6 bases and J dropped 0 bases, with 11 bases sitting between them. The CDR3 has 15 amino acids. Germline V lookup: CDR1 MNHEY, CDR2 SVGAGI. The CDR3 protein is CASRTGWATNEKLFF. CDR3 DNA sequence: TGTGCCAGCAGGACGGGATGGGCAACTAATGAAAAACTGTTTTTT.

V is TRBV5-1 and J is TRBJ1-3; D not certain. The CDR3 has 14 residues. CDR1 and CDR2 (germline): SGHRS, YFSETQ. CDR3 nucleotide sequence: TGCGCGAGCCAGTGGGAGGTCCCTGGAAACACCATATATTTT. Translation: CASQWEVPGNTIYF. The variable domain in full, with the rest retrieved from reference TRBV5-1 and TRBJ1-3, is KAGVTQTPRYLIKTRGQQVTLSCSPISGHRSVSWYQQTPGQGLQFLFEYFSETQRNKGNFPGRFSGRQFSNSRSEMNVSTLELGDSALYLCASQWEVPGNTIYFGEGSWLTVV.

The rearrangement links TRBV2 to TRBJ1-3; D is ambiguous. Trimming shortened V by 2 bases and J by 2 bases, and 7 bases separated the two germline ends. CDR1 is SNHLY, CDR2 FYNNEI, per germline. The CDR3 sequence is 14 residues long. CDR3 loop: CASSEYAPGNTIYF. Written as DNA, the CDR3 is TGTGCCAGCAGTGAATATGCTCCTGGAAACACCATATATTTT.

V gene TRBV28 combines with J gene TRBJ2-7; D perhaps matches TRBD2 (5 bases). Germline CDR1 and CDR2: MDHEN and SYDVKM. The CDR3 spans 16 residues. V lost 4 bases and J lost 0, with 16 bases in between. DNA for the CDR3: TGTGCCAGCAGTTCCTCCAGAGGGAAGAGCTCCTACGAGCAGTACTTC. Its translation is CASSSSRGKSSYEQYF.